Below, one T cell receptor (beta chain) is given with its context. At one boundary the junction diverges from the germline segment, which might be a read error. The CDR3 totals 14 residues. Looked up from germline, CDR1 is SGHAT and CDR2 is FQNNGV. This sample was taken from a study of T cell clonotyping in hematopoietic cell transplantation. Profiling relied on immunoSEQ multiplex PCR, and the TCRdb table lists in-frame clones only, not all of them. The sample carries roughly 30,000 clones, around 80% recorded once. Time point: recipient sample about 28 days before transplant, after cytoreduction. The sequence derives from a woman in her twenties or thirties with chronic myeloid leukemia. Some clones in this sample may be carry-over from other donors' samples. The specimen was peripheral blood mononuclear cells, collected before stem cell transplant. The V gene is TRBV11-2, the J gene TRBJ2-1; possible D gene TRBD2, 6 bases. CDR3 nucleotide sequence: TGTGCCAGCAGCCTGACTAGTTATTACAGTGAGCAGTTCTTC. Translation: CASSLTSYYSEQFF.